This T cell receptor beta chain derives from a study of cytomegalovirus exposure and HLA in healthy donors. Here immunoSEQ multiplex PCR was the method, and the copy in TCRdb shows in-frame clones only, minus some. The sample consists of around 400,000 clones, about nine tenths of them appearing once. With respect to this clone: Its antigen is still unknown.

Germline lookup yields CDR1 SGHAT and CDR2 FQNNGV. The CDR3 is 15 residues long. V was clipped by 1 base and J by 0 bases, with 9 bases between them. Study-level points and caveats: The tendency of first-cohort TCR clusters to co-occur in the 130 or so validation repertoires was identified by a subsequent analysis.

This chain connects TRBV11-2 to TRBJ1-2; perhaps TRBD1 as D (5 bases). Sequenced input: PBMCs. The TCR comes from a woman under 30 in good health and CMV-seronegative. CDR3 sequence reads: CASSLGRGANYGYTF. The CDR3 DNA reads TGTGCCAGCAGCTTAGGGAGGGGAGCTAACTATGGCTACACCTTC.